This T cell receptor beta chain comes out of a study of T cell repertoires in cytomegalovirus infection. About the study: Use of recently identified HLA-C-restricted and well-studied HLA-B-restricted CMV epitopes was part of the study. In public TCR beta signatures, there were indications of both CMV infection and matching HLA type. Study results and caveats: Dominating the ex vivo response were HLA-C-restricted CMV-specific TCR beta clonotypes.

MiXCR, run by TCRdb on the reads, gives a single entry per CDR3 protein. Found here are around 300,000 distinct CDR3 sequences, about 20% of them singletons; the top ten hold approximately 19%. Germline CDR1 is SGHTA and CDR2 is FQGNSA. V lost 5 bases, J lost 1 base, and 5 bases stayed unmatched. The CDR3 covers 15 residues. This clonotype was observed many times. Its target is not known. V is TRBV7-2 and J is TRBJ2-3; 8 bases fit TRBD1. The material was cultured PBMCs, obtained from culture after CMV antigen stimulation. This TCR derives from a human donor in good health (CMV status not recorded). Some clones in this sample may be carry-over from other donors' samples. This CDR3 is CASSLRDRRTDTQYF. The CDR3 bases are TGTGCCAGCAGCCTAAGGGACAGGCGCACAGATACGCAGTATTTT.